The 21 T cell receptor beta chains listed next were all sequenced from one sample in a study of molecular identifiers for immune sequencing clone quantification. Each CDR3 protein gets one entry after TCRdb re-called the PCR reads with MiXCR. The sample shows tens of thousands of distinct CDR3 sequences, about a fifth of them seen only once. The sample taken for sequencing was naive CD8+ T cells from blood, with Jurkat cell RNA spiked in. Documented subset: FACS-sorted CD8+CD4-CCR7+CD45RA+ naive T cells. All receptors come from a human donor in good health. Some libraries in this study had Jurkat cell RNA spiked in.

The gene calls are TRBV9 and TRBJ2-1; D not resolved. The ends were cut back, 4 bases at V and 9 bases at J, with 14 bases in the middle. This CDR3 contains 13 residues. The germline gives CDR1 SGDLS, CDR2 YYNGEE. This CDR3 is CASSPPRRVEQFF. Here the CDR3 DNA reads TGTGCCAGCAGCCCCCCTAGACGGGTTGAGCAGTTCTTC.

This clonotype has at least ten counts. The chain links TRBV3-1 to TRBJ2-5; 9 bases match TRBD2. This CDR3 comprises 18 residues. The V gene's germline CDR1 is LGHDT and CDR2 YNNKEL (reference sequence). V was clipped by 1 base and J by 2 bases; unmatched bases: 11. CDR3 region: CASSQVILGREGQETQYF. In DNA, the CDR3 is TGTGCCAGCAGCCAAGTGATCCTCGGGCGGGAGGGGCAAGAGACCCAGTACTTC.

The genes are TRBV7-8 and TRBJ2-7; a possible D gene is TRBD1 (5 bases). Trimming pared 5 bases from V and 8 bases from J, leaving 25 bases between. The CDR3 is 16 amino acids. The germline V gene encodes CDR1 SGHVS and CDR2 FQNEAQ. This CDR3 reads CASSPPDSRDQAKQYF. The CDR3 region has the DNA TGTGCCAGCAGCCCCCCGGATTCCAGGGATCAAGCGAAGCAGTACTTC.

This clonotype turned up a few times. V usage is TRBV13 and J usage is TRBJ1-1, with D maybe TRBD1 (5 bases). Germline V gene data show CDR1 as PRHDT and CDR2 as FYEKMQ (reference sequence). V gave up 0 bases and J gave up 1 base, with 9 bases separating them. This CDR3 has 15 amino acids. The DNA of the CDR3 is TGTGCCAGCAGCTTAGGCTGGGGGGGGAACACTGAAGCTTTCTTT. This translates into CASSLGWGGNTEAFF.

About this clonotype: This may come from a read error, since a much larger clone is one base off. No conserved phenylalanine or tryptophan ends this CDR3, so it is likely a read error. The gene calls are TRBV7-9 and TRBJ1-4; D unclear. Germline V gives CDR1 SEHNR, CDR2 FQNEAQ (reference sequence). V was clipped by 1 base and J by 8 bases, with 8 bases between them. The CDR3 spans 13 residues. The CDR3 spells CASSLVAREKLFS. DNA for the CDR3: TGTGCCAGCAGCTTAGTCGCCAGAGAAAAACTGTTTTCT.

In its sample, this clonotype was seen many times. The rearrangement links TRBV6-6 to TRBJ2-7, with 8 bases identical to TRBD1. CDR3 length: 14 amino acids. Germline trimming cut 2 bases from V and 4 bases from J; bases unmatched to any gene: 4. Germline CDR1 MNHNY, CDR2 SVGAGI (reference sequence). The CDR3: CASSYITGGYEQYF. CDR3 DNA sequence: TGTGCCAGCAGTTACATAACAGGGGGATACGAGCAGTACTTC.

This clonotype was detected ten times or more. V gene TRBV29-1 combines with J gene TRBJ2-5; either TRBD1 or TRBD2 may fit D (6 bases each). Germline CDR1 SQVTM, CDR2 ANQGSEA. This CDR3 has 17 residues. V was clipped by 4 bases and J by 6 bases, with 27 bases between them. The CDR3 DNA reads as TGCAGCGTTGTGTTTTATGGGGGGCAAGAGGTCGTGAAGACCCAGTACTTC. It codes for CSVVFYGGQEVVKTQYF. The full variable domain, in which reference TRBV29-1 and TRBJ2-5 provide the parts outside the CDR3, is SAVISQKPSRDICQRGTSLTIQCQVDSQVTMMFWYRQQPGQSLTLIATANQGSEATYESGFVIDKFPISRPNLTFSTLTVSNMSPEDSSIYLCSVVFYGGQEVVKTQYFGPGTRLLVL.

This clonotype is deemed medium-sized. J is TRBJ2-7 and V is TRBV7-2; 13 bases align to TRBD2. Germline V gene data show CDR1 as SGHTA and CDR2 as FQGNSA. V gave up 5 bases and J gave up 2 bases; unmatched junction bases: 3. CDR3 size: 15 residues. In nucleotides, the CDR3 is TGTGCCAGCAGCCTGGGACTAGCGGGACCCTACGAGCAGTACTTC. This gives the protein CASSLGLAGPYEQYF.

This clonotype was picked up one time. The rearrangement joins TRBV6-5 to TRBJ2-3, with a tentative D call TRBD1 (6 bases). With 0 bases removed from V and 3 bases from J, the gap between germline ends came to 10 bases. Germline assignment: CDR1 MNHEY and CDR2 SVGAGI. The CDR3 is 15 amino acids. This CDR3 is CASSYSQGTTDTQYF. The CDR3 DNA is TGTGCCAGCAGTTACTCGCAGGGGACAACAGATACGCAGTATTTT.

In this sample, this clonotype turned up many times. V gene TRBV19 combines with J gene TRBJ1-2; 7 nucleotides match TRBD1. This CDR3 region has 14 residues. J lost 1 base, V lost 10 bases, and 9 bases had no gene match. Germline V gene sequence: CDR1 LNHDA, CDR2 SQIVND (reference sequence). CDR3 sequence reads: CATGRDSGNYGYTF. The CDR3 DNA reads as TGTGCCACCGGCCGGGACAGTGGTAACTATGGCTACACCTTC.

The V call is TRBV4-1, the J call TRBJ2-1; no reliable D call. Trimming pared 3 bases from V and 0 bases from J, leaving 12 bases between. The CDR3 runs to 16 residues. Germline V lookup: CDR1 MGHRA, CDR2 YSYEKL. DNA for the CDR3: TGCGCCAGCAGCCATCGACATACTAACTCCTACAATGAGCAGTTCTTC. This codes for CASSHRHTNSYNEQFF.

A remark on this clonotype: With a much larger clone just one base away, this may be a read error. A read error is likely, as this CDR3 ends without the conserved phenylalanine or tryptophan. This chain connects TRBV20-1 to TRBJ2-7, with 9 bases matching TRBD2. CDR3 length: 13 amino acids. The germline V gene encodes CDR1 DFQATT and CDR2 SNEGSKA (reference sequence). Trimming took 3 bases from V and 2 from J; bases not matched to a gene: 2. The DNA of the CDR3 is TGCAGTGCTAGGAGGACTAGCGCCTACGAGCAGTACTCC. Protein product: CSARRTSAYEQYS.

The sample holds many counts of this clonotype. V and J are TRBV5-1 and TRBJ1-1; D remains ambiguous. CDR3 size: 17 residues. Germline assignment: CDR1 SGHRS and CDR2 YFSETQ. The V gene lost 2 bases and the J gene lost 1 base, with 18 bases spanning the gap. The CDR3 DNA reads TGCGCCAGCAGCTTACGGGTCCAATCGGGATGGAACACTGAAGCTTTCTTT. This gives the protein CASSLRVQSGWNTEAFF.

This clonotype has a count of ten or more. The CDR3 DNA is TGTGCCAGCAGCCGATGGAGTAATGAGCAGTTCTTC. Translated: CASSRWSNEQFF. The chain links TRBV6-1 to TRBJ2-1, with D hard to call. Per germline, CDR1 MNHNS and CDR2 SASEGT. V dropped 6 bases and J dropped 7 bases, with 10 bases sitting between them. The length of the CDR3 is 12 residues.

This clonotype was observed at least ten times. V usage is TRBV27 and J usage is TRBJ1-5, with TRBD1 matching 8 bases. Per germline, CDR1 MNHEY and CDR2 SMNVEV (reference sequence). This CDR3 has 13 amino acids. Unmatched junction bases numbered 1, after V lost 5 bases and J lost 4 bases. CDR3 sequence (DNA): TGTGCCAGCAGTCGGACAGGGAATCAGCCCCAGCATTTT. This translates into CASSRTGNQPQHF.

This clonotype was found a few times. V usage is TRBV3-1 and J usage is TRBJ2-7; 9 bases are a match to TRBD1. Germline CDR1 reads LGHDT; CDR2 reads YNNKEL (reference sequence). The V and J ends lost 4 bases and 7 bases, in that order; junction bases with no gene match: 11. The CDR3 loop spans 15 amino acids. Here the CDR3 reads CASSLKGTGPLEQYF. The CDR3 nucleotides read TGTGCCAGCAGCCTGAAAGGGACAGGGCCCTTAGAGCAGTACTTC.

As to this clonotype: This may stem from a read error, because a much larger clone lies one nucleotide away. The limits of the CDR3 on the DNA are not certain, so only TCRdb's listed CDR3 is given. The chain recombines TRBV7-5 with TRBJ2-3; the D call in the table, TRBD2, was not verified against the DNA. TRBV7-5 has pseudogene status. The CDR3 is 21 amino acids long, termini counted. The CDR3 spells CISVSEANIAGGPETADTQYF.

Regarding this clonotype: This sequence may be a read error, since a much larger clone differs from it by one base. This chain's CDR3 is CASGLAPTYEQYF. Here the CDR3 DNA reads TGTGCCAGCGGACTAGCTCCCACCTACGAGCAGTACTTC. The V gene is TRBV27, the J gene TRBJ2-7; 8 bases line up with TRBD2. Germline V gives CDR1 MNHEY, CDR2 SMNVEV (reference sequence). This CDR3 is built from 13 residues. With V trimmed by 8 bases and J by 2 bases, 5 bases remained unmatched.

This clonotype was seen ten or more times. The rearrangement uses TRBV6-5 and TRBJ1-1; D is uncertain. This CDR3 contains 13 residues. From germline, CDR1 is MNHEY and CDR2 SVGAGI. V was cut by 5 bases and J by 4 bases, with 11 bases left in between. CDR3 sequence (DNA): TGTGCCAGCAGTCCAGGTCTGAGCACTGAAGCTTTCTTT. Protein sequence: CASSPGLSTEAFF.

This clonotype has at least ten counts. The gene calls are TRBV7-3 and TRBJ2-3, with unresolved D. Germline assignment: CDR1 SGHTA and CDR2 FQGTGA. Trimming left V 5 bases short and J 1 base short, with 13 bases between. This CDR3 is 15 amino acids long. DNA of the CDR3: TGTGCCAGCAGCCCCCCCACAGTAGGCACAGATACGCAGTATTTT. Translation gives CASSPPTVGTDTQYF.

This clonotype has ten or more counts. The gene calls are TRBV6-5 and TRBJ2-1; 7 nucleotides match TRBD2. V was pared by 0 bases and J by 15 bases, with 2 bases of the junction left unmatched. The CDR3 is 11 residues long. CDR1 is MNHEY and CDR2 is SVGAGI in the germline V gene. CDR3 region: CASSYSGTMFF. The CDR3 DNA reads as TGTGCCAGCAGTTACTCAGGGACTATGTTCTTC.